This T cell receptor (beta chain) derives from a study of control samples from healthy donors and cancer patients. TCRdb's copy holds only in-frame clones and misses some; the assay was immunoSEQ multiplex PCR. The sample contains around 90,000 clones, more than 75% of which appear only once. V lost 4 bases and J 2 bases, leaving 11 bases between the germline ends. CDR3 size: 14 residues. Per germline, CDR1 SGDLS and CDR2 YYNGEE. The clonotype comes from a woman in her thirties or forties in good health. The chain joins TRBV9 to TRBJ2-3; D gene uncertain. Sample: blood. The CDR3 DNA sequence: TGTGCCAGCAGCAGAAGTGGAAACACAGATACGCAGTATTTT. It yields the protein CASSRSGNTDTQYF.